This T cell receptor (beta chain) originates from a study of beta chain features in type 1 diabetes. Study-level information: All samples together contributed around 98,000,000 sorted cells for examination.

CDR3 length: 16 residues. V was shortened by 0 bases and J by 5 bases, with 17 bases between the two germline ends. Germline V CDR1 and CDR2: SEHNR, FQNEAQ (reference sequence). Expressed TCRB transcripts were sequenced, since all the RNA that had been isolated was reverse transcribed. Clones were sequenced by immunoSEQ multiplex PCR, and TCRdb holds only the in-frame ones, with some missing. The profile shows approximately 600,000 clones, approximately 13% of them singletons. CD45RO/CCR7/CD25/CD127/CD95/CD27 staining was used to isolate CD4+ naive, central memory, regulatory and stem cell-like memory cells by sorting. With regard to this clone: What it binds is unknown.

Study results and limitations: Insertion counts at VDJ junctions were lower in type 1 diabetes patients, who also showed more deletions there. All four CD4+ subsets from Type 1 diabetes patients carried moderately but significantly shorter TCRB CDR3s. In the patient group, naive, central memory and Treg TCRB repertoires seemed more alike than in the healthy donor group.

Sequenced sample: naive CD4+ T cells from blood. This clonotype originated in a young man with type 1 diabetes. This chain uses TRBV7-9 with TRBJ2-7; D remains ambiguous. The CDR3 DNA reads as TGTGCCAGCAGCTTAGCCAATAGCTTGGCTGGGCACGAGCAGTACTTC. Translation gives CASSLANSLAGHEQYF.